This TCR beta chain originates from a study of OX40 agonist ivuxolimab in advanced cancers. Germline V gene sequence: CDR1 MDHEN, CDR2 SYDVKM. This CDR3 region has 14 residues. V lost 7 bases and J lost 1, with 13 bases in between. Profiling relied on immunoSEQ multiplex PCR, and the TCRdb table lists in-frame clones only, not all of them. The sample contains about 78,000 clones, about 90% of which appear only once. This chain uses TRBV28 with TRBJ1-1; D is ambiguous. This TCR was recovered from an adult with an advanced solid tumor such as melanoma, head and neck, liver or kidney cancer. The sample consisted of CD4+ or CD8+ T cells sorted from blood, taken in a trial of the OX40 agonist ivuxolimab. The CDR3 DNA is TGTGCCAGCACCGTTGGCGGGGAGAACACTGAAGCTTTCTTT. This sequence encodes CASTVGGENTEAFF.